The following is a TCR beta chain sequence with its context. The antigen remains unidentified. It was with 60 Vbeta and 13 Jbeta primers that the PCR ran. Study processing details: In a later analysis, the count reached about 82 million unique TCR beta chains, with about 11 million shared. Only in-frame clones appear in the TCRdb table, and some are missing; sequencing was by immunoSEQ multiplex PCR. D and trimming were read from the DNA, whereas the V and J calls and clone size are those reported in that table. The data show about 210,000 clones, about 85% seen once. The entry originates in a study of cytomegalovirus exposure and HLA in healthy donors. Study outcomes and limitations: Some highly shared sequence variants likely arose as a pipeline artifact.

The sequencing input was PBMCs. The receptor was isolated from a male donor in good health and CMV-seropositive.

In nucleotides, the CDR3 is TGCGCCAGCAGCGAGGCAGGGGCCTACACTGAAGCTTTCTTT. The encoded protein is CASSEAGAYTEAFF. The rearrangement links TRBV4-1 to TRBJ1-1; tentative D call: TRBD1 (6 bases). With 5 bases removed from V and 3 bases from J, the gap between germline ends came to 13 bases. Germline lookup yields CDR1 MGHRA and CDR2 YSYEKL. The length of the CDR3 is 14 residues.